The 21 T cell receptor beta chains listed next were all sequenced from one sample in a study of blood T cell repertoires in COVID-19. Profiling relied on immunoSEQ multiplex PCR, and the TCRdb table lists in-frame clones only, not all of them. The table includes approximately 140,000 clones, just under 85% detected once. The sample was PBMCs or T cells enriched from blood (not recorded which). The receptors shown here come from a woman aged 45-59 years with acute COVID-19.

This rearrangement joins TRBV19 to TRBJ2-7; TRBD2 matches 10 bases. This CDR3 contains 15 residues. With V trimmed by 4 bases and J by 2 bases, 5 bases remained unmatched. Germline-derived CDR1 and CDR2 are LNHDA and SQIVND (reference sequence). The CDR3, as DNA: TGTGCCAGTAGTACCCCTAGCGGGAGAGCCTACGAGCAGTACTTC. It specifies CASSTPSGRAYEQYF.

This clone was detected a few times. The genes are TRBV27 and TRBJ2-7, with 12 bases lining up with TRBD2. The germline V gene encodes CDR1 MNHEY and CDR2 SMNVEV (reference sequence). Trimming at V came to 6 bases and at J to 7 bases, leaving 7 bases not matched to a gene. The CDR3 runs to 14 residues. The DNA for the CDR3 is TGTGCCAGCAGGAGACTAGCGGGAGAGTATGAGCAGTACTTC. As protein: CASRRLAGEYEQYF.

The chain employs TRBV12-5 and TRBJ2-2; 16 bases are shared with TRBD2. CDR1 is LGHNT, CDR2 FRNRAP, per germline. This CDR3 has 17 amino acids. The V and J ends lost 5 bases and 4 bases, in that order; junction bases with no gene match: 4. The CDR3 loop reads CASGPGLAGGSTGELFF. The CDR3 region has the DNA TGTGCTAGTGGTCCGGGACTAGCGGGAGGGTCCACCGGGGAGCTGTTTTTT.

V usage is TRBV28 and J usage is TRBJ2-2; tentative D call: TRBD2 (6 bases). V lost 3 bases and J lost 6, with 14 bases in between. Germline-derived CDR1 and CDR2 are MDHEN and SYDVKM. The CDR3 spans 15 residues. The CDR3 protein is CASSLWRDGAGELFF. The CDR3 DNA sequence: TGTGCCAGCAGTTTGTGGCGGGATGGGGCCGGGGAGCTGTTTTTT. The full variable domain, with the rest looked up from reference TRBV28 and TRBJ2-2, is DVKVTQSSRYLVKRTGEKVFLECVQDMDHENMFWYRQDPGLGLRLIYFSYDVKMKEKGDIPEGYSVSREKKERFSLILESASTNQTSMYLCASSLWRDGAGELFFGEGSRLTVL.

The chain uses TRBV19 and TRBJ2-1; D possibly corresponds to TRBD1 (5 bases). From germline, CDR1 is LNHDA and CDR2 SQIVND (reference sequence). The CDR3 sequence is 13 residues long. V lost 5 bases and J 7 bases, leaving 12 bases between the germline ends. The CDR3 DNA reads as TGTGCCAGTAGTGGGCCAGGGATTAATGAGCAGTTCTTC. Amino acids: CASSGPGINEQFF.

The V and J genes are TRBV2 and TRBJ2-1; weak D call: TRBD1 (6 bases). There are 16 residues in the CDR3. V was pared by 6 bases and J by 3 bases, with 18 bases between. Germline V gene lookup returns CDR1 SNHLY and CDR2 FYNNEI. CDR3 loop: CASRGDERGSYNEQFF. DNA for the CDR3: TGTGCCAGCAGGGGCGACGAGAGGGGGAGCTACAATGAGCAGTTCTTC.

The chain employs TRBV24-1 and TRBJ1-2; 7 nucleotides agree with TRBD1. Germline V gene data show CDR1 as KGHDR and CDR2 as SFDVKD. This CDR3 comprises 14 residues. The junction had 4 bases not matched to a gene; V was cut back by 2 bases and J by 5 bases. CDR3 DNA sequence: TGTGCCACCAGTGATTCAGGGACAGATTATGGCTACACCTTC. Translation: CATSDSGTDYGYTF.

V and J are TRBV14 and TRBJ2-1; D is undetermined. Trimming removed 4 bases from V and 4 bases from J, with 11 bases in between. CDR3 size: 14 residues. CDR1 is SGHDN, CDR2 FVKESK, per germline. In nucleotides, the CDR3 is TGTGCCAGCAGCCCAGAGACTCCGTACAATGAGCAGTTCTTC. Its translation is CASSPETPYNEQFF.

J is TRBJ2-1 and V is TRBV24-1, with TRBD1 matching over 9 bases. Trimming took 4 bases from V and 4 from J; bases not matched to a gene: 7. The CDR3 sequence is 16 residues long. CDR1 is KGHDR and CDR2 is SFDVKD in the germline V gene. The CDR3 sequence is CATSDRQGVLYNEQFF. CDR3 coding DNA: TGTGCCACCAGTGACAGACAGGGGGTCCTATACAATGAGCAGTTCTTC.

CDR3 DNA sequence: TGTGCCACCAGCAGACAGGGGACAGTTAACTATGGCTACACCTTC. Its translation: CATSRQGTVNYGYTF. V gene TRBV15 combines with J gene TRBJ1-2; 7 nucleotides align to TRBD1. The germline CDR1 and CDR2 sequences are LNHNV and YYDKDF (reference sequence). With 2 bases clipped from V and 1 base from J, the junction kept 4 bases outside the gene matches. This CDR3 contains 15 residues.

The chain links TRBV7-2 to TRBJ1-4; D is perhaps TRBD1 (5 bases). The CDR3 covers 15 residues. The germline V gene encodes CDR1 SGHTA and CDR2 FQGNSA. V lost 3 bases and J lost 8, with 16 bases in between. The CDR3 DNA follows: TGTGCCAGCAGCTTGGCAGGGCCCATGGGGGAAAAACTGTTTTTT. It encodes CASSLAGPMGEKLFF.

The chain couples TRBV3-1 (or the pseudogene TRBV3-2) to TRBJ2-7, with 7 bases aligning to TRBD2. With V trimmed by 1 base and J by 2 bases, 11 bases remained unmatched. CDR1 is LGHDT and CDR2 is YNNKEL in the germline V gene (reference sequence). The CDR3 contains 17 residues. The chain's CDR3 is CASSQVGLAETTYEQYF. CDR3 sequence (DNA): TGTGCCAGCAGCCAAGTCGGGCTAGCGGAGACTACCTACGAGCAGTACTTC.

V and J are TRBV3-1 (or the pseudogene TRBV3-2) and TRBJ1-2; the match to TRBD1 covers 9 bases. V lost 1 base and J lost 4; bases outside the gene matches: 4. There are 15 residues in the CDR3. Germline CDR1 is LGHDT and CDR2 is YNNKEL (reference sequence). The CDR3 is CASSQAAGQGYGYTF. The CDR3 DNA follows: TGTGCCAGCAGCCAAGCCGCGGGACAGGGCTATGGCTACACCTTC.

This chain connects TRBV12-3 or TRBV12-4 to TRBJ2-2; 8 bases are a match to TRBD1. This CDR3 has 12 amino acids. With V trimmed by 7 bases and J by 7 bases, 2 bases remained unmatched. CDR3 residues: CASNRGFGELFF. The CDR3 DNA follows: TGTGCCAGCAACAGGGGGTTCGGGGAGCTGTTTTTT.

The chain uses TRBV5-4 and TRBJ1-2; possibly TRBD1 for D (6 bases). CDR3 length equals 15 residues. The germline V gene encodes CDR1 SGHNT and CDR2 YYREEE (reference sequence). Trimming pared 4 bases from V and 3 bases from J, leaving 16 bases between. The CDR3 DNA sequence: TGTGCCAGCAGCAAAAGGGACATGGACGACTATGGCTACACCTTC. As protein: CASSKRDMDDYGYTF.

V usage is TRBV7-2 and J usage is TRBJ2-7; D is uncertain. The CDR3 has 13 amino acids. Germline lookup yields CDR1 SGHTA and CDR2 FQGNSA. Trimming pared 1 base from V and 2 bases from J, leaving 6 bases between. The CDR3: CASSLVQTYEQYF. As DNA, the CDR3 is TGTGCCAGCAGCTTAGTCCAGACCTACGAGCAGTACTTC.

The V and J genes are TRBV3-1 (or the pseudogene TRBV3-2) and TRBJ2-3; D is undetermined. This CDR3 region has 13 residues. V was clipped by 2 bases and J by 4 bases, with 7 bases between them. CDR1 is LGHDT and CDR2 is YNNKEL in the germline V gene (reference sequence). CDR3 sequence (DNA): TGTGCCAGCAGCCAATACTCCGCAGATACGCAGTATTTT. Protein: CASSQYSADTQYF.

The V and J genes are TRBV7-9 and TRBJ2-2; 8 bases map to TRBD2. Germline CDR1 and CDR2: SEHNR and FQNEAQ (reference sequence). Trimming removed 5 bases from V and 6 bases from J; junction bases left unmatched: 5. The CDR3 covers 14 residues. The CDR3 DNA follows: TGTGCCAGCAGCCGCCCGGGAGGGGCCGGGGAGCTGTTTTTT. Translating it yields CASSRPGGAGELFF.

The CDR3: CASSNRGGNQPQHF. Here the CDR3 DNA reads TGTGCCAGCAGTAACAGGGGTGGCAATCAGCCCCAGCATTTT. The chain joins TRBV2 to TRBJ1-5, with TRBD1 identical over 7 bases. This CDR3 contains 14 residues. V was pared by 5 bases and J by 2 bases, with 3 bases of the junction left unmatched. Germline V lookup: CDR1 SNHLY, CDR2 FYNNEI.

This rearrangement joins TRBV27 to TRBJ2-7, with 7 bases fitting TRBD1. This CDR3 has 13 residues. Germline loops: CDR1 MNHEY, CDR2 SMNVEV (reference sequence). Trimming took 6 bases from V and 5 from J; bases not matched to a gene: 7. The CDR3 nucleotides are TGTGCCAGCAGCCTGACAGGGAACCACGAGCAGTACTTC. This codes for CASSLTGNHEQYF.

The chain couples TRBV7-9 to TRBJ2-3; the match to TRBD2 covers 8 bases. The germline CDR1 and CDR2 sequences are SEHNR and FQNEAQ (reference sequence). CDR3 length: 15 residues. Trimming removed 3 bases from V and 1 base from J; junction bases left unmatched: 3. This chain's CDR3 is CASSFSGVRTDTQYF. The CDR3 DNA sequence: TGTGCCAGCAGCTTTAGCGGGGTTCGCACAGATACGCAGTATTTT.